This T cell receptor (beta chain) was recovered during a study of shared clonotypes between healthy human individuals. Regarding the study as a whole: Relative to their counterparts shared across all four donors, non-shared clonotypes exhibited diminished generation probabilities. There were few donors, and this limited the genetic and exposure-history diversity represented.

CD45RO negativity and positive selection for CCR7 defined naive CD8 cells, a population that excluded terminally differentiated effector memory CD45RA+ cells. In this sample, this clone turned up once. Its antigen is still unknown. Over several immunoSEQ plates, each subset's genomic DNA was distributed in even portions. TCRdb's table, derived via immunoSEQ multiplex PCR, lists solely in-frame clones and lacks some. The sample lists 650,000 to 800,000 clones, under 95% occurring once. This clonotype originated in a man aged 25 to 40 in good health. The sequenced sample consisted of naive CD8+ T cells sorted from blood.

CDR3 sequence reads: CASSPGTSGSETQYF. The CDR3 DNA reads TGTGCCAGCAGTCCCGGGACTAGCGGGAGCGAGACCCAGTACTTC. The chain uses TRBV7-9 and TRBJ2-5, with 14 bases lining up with TRBD2. Germline V gene data show CDR1 as SEHNR and CDR2 as FQNEAQ (reference sequence). V gave up 6 bases and J gave up 5 bases; unmatched junction bases: 5. The CDR3 covers 15 residues.